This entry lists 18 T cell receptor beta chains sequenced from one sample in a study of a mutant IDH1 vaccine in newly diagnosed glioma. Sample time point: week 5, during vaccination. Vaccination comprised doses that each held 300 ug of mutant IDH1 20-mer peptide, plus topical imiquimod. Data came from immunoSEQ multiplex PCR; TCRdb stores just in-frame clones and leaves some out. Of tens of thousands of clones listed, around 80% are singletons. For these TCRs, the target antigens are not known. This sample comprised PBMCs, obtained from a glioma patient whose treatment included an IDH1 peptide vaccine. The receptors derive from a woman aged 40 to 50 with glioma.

The CDR3 DNA sequence: TGTGCCAGCAGAGACCCCCTAGGTATATCCTACAATGAGCAGTTCTTC. Translation gives CASRDPLGISYNEQFF. The rearrangement uses TRBV2 and TRBJ2-1; D not resolved. CDR3 size: 16 residues. The germline V gene has CDR1 SNHLY and CDR2 FYNNEI. Trimming cost V 6 bases and J 1 base, with 16 bases left between them.

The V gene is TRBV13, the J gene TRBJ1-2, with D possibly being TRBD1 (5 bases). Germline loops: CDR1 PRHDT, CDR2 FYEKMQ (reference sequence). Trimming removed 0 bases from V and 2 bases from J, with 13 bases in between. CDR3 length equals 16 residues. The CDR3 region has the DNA TGTGCCAGCAGCTTAGGGGCTAGGGGCACAAACTATGGCTACACCTTC. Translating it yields CASSLGARGTNYGYTF. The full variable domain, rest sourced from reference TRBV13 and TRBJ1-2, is AAGVIQSPRHLIKEKRETATLKCYPIPRHDTVYWYQQGPGQDPQFLISFYEKMQSDKGSIPDRFSAQQFSDYHSELNMSSLELGDSALYFCASSLGARGTNYGYTFGSGTRLTVV.

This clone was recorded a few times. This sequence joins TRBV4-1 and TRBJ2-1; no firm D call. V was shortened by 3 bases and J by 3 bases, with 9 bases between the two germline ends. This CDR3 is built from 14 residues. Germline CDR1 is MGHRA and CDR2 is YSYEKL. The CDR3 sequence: CASSHEDFYNEQFF. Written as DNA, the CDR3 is TGCGCCAGCAGCCACGAGGATTTCTACAATGAGCAGTTCTTC.

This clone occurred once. CDR3 protein: CASSWGTGGRTGELFF. The CDR3, as DNA: TGTGCCAGCAGCTGGGGGACAGGGGGCCGGACCGGGGAGCTGTTTTTT. This chain uses TRBV5-8 with TRBJ2-2, with TRBD1 matching 12 bases. Per the germline V gene, CDR1 is SGHTS and CDR2 is YDEGEE. The CDR3 runs 16 residues. The V and J ends lost 3 bases and 5 bases, in that order; junction bases with no gene match: 5.

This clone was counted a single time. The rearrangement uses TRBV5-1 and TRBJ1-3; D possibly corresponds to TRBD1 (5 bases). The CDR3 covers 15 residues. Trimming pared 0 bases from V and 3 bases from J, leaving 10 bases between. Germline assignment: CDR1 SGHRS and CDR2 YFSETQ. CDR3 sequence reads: CASSLGRGFGNTIYF. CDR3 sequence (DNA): TGCGCCAGCAGCTTGGGTAGGGGTTTTGGAAACACCATATATTTT.

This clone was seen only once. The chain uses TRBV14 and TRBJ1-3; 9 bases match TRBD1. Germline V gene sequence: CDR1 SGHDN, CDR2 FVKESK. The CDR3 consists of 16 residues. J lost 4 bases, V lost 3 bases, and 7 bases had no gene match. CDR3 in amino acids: CASSHTGGLGGNTIYF. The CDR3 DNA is TGTGCCAGCAGCCATACAGGGGGCCTGGGGGGAAACACCATATATTTT. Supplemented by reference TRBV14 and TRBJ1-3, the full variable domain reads EAGVTQFPSHSVIEKGQTVTLRCDPISGHDNLYWYRRVMGKEIKFLLHFVKESKQDESGMPNNRFLAERTGGTYSTLKVQPAELEDSGVYFCASSHTGGLGGNTIYFGEGSWLTVV.

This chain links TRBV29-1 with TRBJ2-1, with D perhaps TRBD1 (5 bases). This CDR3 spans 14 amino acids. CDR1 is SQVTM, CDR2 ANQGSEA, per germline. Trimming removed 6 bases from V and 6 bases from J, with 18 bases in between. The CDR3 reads CSVELRGIFNEQFF. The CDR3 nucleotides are TGCAGCGTCGAACTAAGGGGTATCTTCAATGAGCAGTTCTTC.

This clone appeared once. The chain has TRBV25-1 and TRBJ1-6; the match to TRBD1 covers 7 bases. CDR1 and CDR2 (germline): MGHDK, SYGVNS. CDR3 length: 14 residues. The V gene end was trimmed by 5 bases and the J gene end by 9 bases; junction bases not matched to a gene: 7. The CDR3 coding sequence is TGTGCCAGCAGTCAGACAGGGAAAAGTTCACCCCTCCACTTT. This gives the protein CASSQTGKSSPLHF.

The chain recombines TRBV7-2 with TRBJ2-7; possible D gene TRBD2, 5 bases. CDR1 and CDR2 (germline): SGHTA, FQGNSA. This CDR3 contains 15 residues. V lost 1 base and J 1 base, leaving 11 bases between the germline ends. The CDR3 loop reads CASSLVIAYSYEQYF. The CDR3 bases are TGTGCCAGCAGCTTAGTTATAGCGTATTCCTACGAGCAGTACTTC.

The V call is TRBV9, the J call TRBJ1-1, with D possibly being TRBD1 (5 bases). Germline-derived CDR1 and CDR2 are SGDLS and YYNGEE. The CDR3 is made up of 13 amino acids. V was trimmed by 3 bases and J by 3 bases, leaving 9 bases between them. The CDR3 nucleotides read TGTGCCAGCAGCGATGAGGGGCACACTGAAGCTTTCTTT. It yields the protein CASSDEGHTEAFF.

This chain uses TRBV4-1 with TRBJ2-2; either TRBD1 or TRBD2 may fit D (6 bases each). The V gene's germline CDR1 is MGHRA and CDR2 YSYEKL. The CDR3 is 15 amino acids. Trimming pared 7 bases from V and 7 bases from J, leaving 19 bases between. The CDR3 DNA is TGCGCCAGCACGGGAGTGGGGGCGCTGGGCGGGGAGCTGTTTTTT. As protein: CASTGVGALGGELFF.

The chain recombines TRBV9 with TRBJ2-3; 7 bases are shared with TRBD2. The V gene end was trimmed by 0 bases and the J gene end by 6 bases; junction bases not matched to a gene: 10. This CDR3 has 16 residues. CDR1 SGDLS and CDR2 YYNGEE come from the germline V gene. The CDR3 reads CASSVASGGRGDTQYF. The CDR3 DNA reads TGTGCCAGCAGCGTAGCTTCGGGGGGACGCGGTGATACGCAGTATTTT.

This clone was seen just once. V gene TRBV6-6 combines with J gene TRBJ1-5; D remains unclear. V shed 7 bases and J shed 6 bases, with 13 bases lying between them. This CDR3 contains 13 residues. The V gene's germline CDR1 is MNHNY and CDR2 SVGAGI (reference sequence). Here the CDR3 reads CASKRAGGQPQHF. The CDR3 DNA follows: TGTGCCAGCAAGAGGGCTGGAGGTCAGCCCCAGCATTTT.

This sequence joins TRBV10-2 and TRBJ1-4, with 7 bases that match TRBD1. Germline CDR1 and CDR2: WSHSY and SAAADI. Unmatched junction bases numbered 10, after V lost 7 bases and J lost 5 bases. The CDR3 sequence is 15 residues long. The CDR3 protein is CASTKNRGQNEKLFF. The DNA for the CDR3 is TGCGCCAGCACGAAGAACAGGGGCCAGAATGAAAAACTGTTTTTT.

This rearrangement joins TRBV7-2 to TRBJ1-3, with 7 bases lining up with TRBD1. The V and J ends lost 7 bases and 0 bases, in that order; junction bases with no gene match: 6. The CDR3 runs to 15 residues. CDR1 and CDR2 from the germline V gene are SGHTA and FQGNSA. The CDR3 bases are TGTGCCAGCACCGAGGGACAGCTCTCTGGAAACACCATATATTTT. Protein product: CASTEGQLSGNTIYF.

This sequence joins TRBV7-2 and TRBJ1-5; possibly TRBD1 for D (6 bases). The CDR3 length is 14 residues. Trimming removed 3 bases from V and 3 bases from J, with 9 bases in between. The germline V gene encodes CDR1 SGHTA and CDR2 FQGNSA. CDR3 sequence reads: CASSLGAPNQPQHF. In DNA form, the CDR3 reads TGTGCCAGCAGCTTGGGGGCCCCCAATCAGCCCCAGCATTTT.

DNA of the CDR3: TGTGCCAGCAGCTTAAGGGGGAGGCAGGGCGGACAGCCCCAGCATTTT. Its protein product is CASSLRGRQGGQPQHF. The V and J genes are TRBV7-8 and TRBJ1-5; TRBD1 is a possible D gene (6 bases). CDR1 and CDR2 from the germline V gene are SGHVS and FQNEAQ. V lost 2 bases and J lost 7, with 18 bases in between. The CDR3 loop spans 16 amino acids.

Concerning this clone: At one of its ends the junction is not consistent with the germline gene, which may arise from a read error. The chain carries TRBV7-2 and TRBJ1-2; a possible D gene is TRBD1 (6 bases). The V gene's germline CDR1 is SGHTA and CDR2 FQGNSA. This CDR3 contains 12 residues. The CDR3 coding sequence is TGTGCCAGCAGCGCAGCGGGGGGCGCTGAGCTCTTC. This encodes CASSAAGGAELF.